This T cell receptor beta chain was observed in a study of T cell repertoires in ileal Crohn's disease. Study background: Operated complications were stricturing disease (about 60%) and penetrating disease (about 40%). Thiopurines (around twelve) or anti-TNF agents (more than 17) were given postoperatively to about half. Study results and limitations: Endoscopic recurrence occurred in every patient whose clonality exceeded 26.8%. Postoperative endoscopy occurred within one year, median about 7 months.

The time point is: neoterminal ileum biopsy at postoperative endoscopy, about 6 months after surgery. TCRdb keeps only in-frame clones here, not all; method: immunoSEQ multiplex PCR. The data show 5,600 or so clones, with approximately 69% seen just once and less than 35% held by the top ten. As to this clone: The target antigen is unknown.

The CDR3 totals 14 residues. CDR1 is SGHDN, CDR2 FVKESK, per germline. With 1 base removed from V and 2 bases from J, the gap between germline ends came to 7 bases. The V and J genes are TRBV14 and TRBJ2-3; no clear D. Sample: ileal tissue. The receptor's source is an adult with Crohn's disease. The DNA for the CDR3 is TGTGCCAGCAGCCAAGGACTTCACACAGATACGCAGTATTTT. This gives the protein CASSQGLHTDTQYF.